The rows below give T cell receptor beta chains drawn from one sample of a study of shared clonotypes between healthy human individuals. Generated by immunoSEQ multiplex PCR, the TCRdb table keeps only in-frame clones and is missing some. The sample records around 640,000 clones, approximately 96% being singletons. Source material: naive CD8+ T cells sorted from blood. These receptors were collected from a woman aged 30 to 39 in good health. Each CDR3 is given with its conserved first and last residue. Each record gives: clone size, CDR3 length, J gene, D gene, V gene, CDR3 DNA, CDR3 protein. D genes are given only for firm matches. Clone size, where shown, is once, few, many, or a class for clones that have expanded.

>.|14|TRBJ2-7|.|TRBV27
.
CASSTSGRYFEQYF
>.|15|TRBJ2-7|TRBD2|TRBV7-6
TGTGCCAGCGGCTTAGGTGCGGGAGGGCCCCACGAGCAGTACTTC
CASGLGAGGPHEQYF
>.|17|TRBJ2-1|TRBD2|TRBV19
TGTGCCAGTAGTCTCCACCAACTAGCGTTAGGTTGGAATGAGCAGTTCTTC
CASSLHQLALGWNEQFF
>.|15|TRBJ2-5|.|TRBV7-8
TGTGCCAGCAGCTCCACGGACGGGCAAGGGGAGACCCAGTACTTC
CASSSTDGQGETQYF
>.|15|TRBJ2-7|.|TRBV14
TGTGCCAGCAGCCAAGATACGGCACCGTCCTACGAGCAGTACTTC
CASSQDTAPSYEQYF
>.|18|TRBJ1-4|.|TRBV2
TGTGCCAGCTCCGAGGTTGTGATCCGGGGAGGTCCTAATGAAAAACTGTTTTTT
CASSEVVIRGGPNEKLFF
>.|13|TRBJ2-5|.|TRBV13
TGTGCCAGCAGCTTAGAGCTCCAAGAGACCCAGTACTTC
CASSLELQETQYF
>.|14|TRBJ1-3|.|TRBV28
TGTGCCAGCAGTTTATTCAGGGGCCGGGACACCATATATTTT
CASSLFRGRDTIYF
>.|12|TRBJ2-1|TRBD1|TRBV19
TGTGCCAGTAGTGGGGACAGCAATGAGCAGTTCTTC
CASSGDSNEQFF
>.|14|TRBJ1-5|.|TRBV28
TGTGCCAGCACCGGGAGTGATAGCAATCAGCCCCAGCATTTT
CASTGSDSNQPQHF
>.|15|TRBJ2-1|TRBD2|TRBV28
TGTGCCAGCAGTTTACCTAGGACTAGCTTACATGAGCAGTTCTTC
CASSLPRTSLHEQFF
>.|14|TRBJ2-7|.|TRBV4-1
TGCGCCAGCAGCCAAGTGCGAGGAAACTACGAGCAGTACTTC
CASSQVRGNYEQYF
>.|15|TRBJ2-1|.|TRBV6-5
TGTGCCAGCAGCCCGCACTTACAGCCCTACAATGAGCAGTTCTTC
CASSPHLQPYNEQFF
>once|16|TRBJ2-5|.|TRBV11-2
TGTGCCAGCAGCTTAGGGGGAGGGGGGCTTAAAGAGACCCAGTACTTC
CASSLGGGGLKETQYF
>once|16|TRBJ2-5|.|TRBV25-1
TGTGCCAGCAGTGAATATCTGGGCCCGTTTCAAGAGACCCAGTACTTC
CASSEYLGPFQETQYF
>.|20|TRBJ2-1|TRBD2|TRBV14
TGTGCCAGCAGCCGGGGGGCGGGACTAGCGGGAGTCTCACCCTACAATGAGCAGTTCTTC
CASSRGAGLAGVSPYNEQFF
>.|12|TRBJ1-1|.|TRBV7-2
TGTGCCAGCAGCTTGACCGAGACTGAAGCTTTCTTT
CASSLTETEAFF
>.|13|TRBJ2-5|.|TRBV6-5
TGTGCCAGCAGTTACTCGGATATTGGGACCCAGTACTTC
CASSYSDIGTQYF
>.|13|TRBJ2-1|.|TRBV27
TGTGCCAGCAGTCCGCTGACTTACAATGAGCAGTTCTTC
CASSPLTYNEQFF
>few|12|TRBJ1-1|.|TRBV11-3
TGTGCCAGCAGCCGCGGGGGGACTGAAGCTTTCTTT
CASSRGGTEAFF
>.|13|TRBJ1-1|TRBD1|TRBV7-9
TGTGCCAGCAGCAGCCGACAGGGGACTGAAGCTTTCTTT
CASSSRQGTEAFF
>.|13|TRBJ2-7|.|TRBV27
TGTGCCAGCAGTTTAAGCAACGGCTACGAGCAGTACTTC
CASSLSNGYEQYF
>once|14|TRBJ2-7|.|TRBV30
TGTGCCTGGAGCGCCCTAGGGGAGAACTACGAGCAGTACTTC
CAWSALGENYEQYF